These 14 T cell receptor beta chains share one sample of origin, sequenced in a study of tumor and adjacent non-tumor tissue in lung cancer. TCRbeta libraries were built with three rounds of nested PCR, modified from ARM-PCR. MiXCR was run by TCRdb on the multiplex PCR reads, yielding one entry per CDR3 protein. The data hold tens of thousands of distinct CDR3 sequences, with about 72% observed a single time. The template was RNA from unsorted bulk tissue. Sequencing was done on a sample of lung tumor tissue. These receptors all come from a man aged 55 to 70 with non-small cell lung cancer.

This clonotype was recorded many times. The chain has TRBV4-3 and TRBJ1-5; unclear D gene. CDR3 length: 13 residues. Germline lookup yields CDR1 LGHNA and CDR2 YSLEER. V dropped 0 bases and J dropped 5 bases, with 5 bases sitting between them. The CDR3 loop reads CASSQDWDQPQHF. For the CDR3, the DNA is TGCGCCAGCAGCCAAGATTGGGATCAGCCCCAGCATTTT.

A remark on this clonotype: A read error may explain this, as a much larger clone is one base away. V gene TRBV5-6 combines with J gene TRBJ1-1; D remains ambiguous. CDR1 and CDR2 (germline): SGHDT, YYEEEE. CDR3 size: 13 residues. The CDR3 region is CVSSLELNTEAFF. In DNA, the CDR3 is TGTGTCAGCAGCTTAGAGTTGAACACTGAAGCTTTCTTT.

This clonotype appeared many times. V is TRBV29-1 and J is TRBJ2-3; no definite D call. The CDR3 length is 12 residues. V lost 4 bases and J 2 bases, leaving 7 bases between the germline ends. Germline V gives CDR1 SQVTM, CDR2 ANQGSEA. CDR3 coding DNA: TGCAGCGTTGGACGTGCCACAGATACGCAGTATTTT. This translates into CSVGRATDTQYF.

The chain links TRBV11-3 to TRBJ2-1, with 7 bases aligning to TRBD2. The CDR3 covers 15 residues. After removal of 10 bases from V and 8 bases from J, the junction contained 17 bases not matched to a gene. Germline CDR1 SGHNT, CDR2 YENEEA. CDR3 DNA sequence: TGTGCCAACAGTCACGGGACTGGCGGGAGCCATGAGCAGTTCTTC. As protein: CANSHGTGGSHEQFF.

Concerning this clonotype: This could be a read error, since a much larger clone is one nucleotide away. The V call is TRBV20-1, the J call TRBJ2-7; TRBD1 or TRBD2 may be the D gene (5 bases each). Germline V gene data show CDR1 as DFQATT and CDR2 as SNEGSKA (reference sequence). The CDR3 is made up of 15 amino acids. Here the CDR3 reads CSARDPGASPYEQCF. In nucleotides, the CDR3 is TGCAGTGCTAGAGACCCCGGGGCCTCCCCCTACGAGCAGTGCTTC.

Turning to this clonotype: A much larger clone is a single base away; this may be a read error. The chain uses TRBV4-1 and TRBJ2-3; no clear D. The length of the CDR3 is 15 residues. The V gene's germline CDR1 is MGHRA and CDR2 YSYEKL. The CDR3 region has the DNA TGCGCCAGCAGCCGACCGGAGAGTCCTCCAGATGCGCAGTATTTT. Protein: CASSRPESPPDAQYF.

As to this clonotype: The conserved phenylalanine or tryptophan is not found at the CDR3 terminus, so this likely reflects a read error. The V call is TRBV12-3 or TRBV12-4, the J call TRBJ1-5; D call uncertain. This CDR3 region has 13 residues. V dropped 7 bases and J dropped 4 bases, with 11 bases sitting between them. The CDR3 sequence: CASTLPGNQPQHI. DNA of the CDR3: TGTGCCAGCACCCTCCCGGGTAATCAGCCCCAGCATATT.

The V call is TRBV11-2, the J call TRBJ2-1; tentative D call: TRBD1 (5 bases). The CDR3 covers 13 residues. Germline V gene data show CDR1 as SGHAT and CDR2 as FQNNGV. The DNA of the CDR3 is TGTATCAGCAGCTTAGCCCAGGGAATGGAGCAGTTCTTC. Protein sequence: CISSLAQGMEQFF.

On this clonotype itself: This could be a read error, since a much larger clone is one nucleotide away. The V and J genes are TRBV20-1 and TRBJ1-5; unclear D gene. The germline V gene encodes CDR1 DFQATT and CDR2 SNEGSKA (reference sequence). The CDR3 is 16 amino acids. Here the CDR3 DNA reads TGCAGTGCTAAAAACAGCGCCCAAGGGCCCAATCAGCCCAAGCATTTT. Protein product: CSAKNSAQGPNQPKHF.

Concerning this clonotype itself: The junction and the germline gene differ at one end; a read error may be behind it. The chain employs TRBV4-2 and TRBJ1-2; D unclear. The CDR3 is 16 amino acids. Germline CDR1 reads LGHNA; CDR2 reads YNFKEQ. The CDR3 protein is CAISQDLTSGWPGYTF. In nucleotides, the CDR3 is TGTGCCATCAGCCAAGATTTAACCTCTGGATGGCCCGGCTACACCTTC.

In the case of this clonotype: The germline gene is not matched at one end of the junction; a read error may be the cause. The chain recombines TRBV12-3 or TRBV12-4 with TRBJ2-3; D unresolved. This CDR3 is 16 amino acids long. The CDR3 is CASSFYSGPGTDMQYF. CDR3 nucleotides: TGTGCCAGCAGTTTTTATAGTGGACCAGGCACGGATATGCAGTATTTT.

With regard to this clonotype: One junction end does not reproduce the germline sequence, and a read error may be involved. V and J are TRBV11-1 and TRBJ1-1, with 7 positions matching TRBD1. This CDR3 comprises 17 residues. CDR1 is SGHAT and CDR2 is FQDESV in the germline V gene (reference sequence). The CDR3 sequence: CDSSLFRDSTVITEAFF. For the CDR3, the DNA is TGTGACAGCAGCTTATTCAGGGACAGCACAGTTATCACCGAAGCTTTCTTT. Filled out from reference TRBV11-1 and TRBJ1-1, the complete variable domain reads EAEVAQSPRYKITEKSQAVAFWCDPISGHATLYWYRQILGQGPELLVQFQDESVVDDSQLPKDRFSAERLKGVDSTLKIQPAELGDSAMYLCDSSLFRDSTVITEAFFGQGTRLTVV.

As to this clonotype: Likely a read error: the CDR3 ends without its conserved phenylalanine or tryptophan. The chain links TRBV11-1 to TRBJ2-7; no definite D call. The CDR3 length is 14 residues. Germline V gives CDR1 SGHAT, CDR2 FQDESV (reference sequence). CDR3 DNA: TGTGCTAGCAGTTTTCCCGGCGGCGCCTACGAGCAGTACATC. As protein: CASSFPGGAYEQYI.

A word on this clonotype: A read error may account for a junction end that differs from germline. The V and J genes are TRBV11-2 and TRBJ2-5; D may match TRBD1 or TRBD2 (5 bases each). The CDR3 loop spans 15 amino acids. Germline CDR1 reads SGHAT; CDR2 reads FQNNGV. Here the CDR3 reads CAISQDNRGSEAQYF. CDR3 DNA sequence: TGTGCCATCAGCCAGGACAACCGAGGGAGTGAGGCCCAGTACTTC.